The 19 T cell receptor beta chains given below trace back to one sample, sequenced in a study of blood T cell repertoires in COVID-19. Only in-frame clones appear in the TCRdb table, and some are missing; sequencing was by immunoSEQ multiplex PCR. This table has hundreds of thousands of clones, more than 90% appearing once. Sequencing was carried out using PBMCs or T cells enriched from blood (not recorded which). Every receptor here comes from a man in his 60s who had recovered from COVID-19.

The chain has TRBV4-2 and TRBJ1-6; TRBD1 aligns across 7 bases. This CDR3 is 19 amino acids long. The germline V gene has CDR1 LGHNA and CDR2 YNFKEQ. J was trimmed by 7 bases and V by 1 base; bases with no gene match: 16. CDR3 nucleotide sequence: TGTGCCAGCAGCCAAGCCCAGGGGGGCGTATCTATTTTCAATTCACCCCTCCACTTT. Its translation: CASSQAQGGVSIFNSPLHF.

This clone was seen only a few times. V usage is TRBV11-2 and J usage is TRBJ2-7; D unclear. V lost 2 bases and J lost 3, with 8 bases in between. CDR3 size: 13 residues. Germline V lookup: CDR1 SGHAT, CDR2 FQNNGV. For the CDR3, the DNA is TGTGCCAGCAGCTTACGTACATACTACGAGCAGTACTTC. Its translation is CASSLRTYYEQYF.

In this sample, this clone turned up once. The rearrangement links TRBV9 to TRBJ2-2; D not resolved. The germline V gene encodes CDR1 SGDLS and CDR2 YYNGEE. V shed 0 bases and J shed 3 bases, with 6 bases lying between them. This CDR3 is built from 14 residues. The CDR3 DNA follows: TGTGCCAGCAGCGTAGTCGAGTACACCGGGGAGCTGTTTTTT. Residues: CASSVVEYTGELFF.

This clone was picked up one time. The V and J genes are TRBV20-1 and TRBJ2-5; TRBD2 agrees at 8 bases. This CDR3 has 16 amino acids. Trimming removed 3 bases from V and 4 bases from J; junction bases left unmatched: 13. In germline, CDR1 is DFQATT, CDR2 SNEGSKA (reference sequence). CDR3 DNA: TGCAGTGCTAGTCCCCCCGGGGGGGCCGTTCGAGAGACCCAGTACTTC. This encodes CSASPPGGAVRETQYF.

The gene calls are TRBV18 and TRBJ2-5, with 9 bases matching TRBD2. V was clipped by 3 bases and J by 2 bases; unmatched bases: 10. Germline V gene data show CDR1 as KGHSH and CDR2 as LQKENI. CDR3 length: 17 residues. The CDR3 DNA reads TGTGCCAGCTCACCGGGGCTAGCGGGAACCCGACAAGAGACCCAGTACTTC. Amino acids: CASSPGLAGTRQETQYF.

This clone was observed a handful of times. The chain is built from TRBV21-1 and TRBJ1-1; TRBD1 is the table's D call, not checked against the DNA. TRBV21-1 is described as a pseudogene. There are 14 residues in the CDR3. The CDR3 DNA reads TGTGCCAGCAGCGGAGGACAGGGGGACACTGAAGCTTTCTTT. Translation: CASSGGQGDTEAFF.

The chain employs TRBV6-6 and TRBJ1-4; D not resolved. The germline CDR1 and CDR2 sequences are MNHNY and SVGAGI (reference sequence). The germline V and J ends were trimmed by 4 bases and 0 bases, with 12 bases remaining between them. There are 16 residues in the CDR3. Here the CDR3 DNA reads TGTGCCAGCAGTTCCCTCCCGGGAGCAACTAATGAAAAACTGTTTTTT. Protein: CASSSLPGATNEKLFF.

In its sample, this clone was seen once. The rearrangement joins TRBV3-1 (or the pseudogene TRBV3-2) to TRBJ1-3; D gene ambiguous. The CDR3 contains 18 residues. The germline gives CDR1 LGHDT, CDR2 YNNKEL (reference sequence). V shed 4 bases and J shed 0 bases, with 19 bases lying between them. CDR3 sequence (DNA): TGTGCCAGCAGCCGGAGCCCGTTGGATGTTTCCTCTGGAAACACCATATATTTT. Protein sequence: CASSRSPLDVSSGNTIYF.

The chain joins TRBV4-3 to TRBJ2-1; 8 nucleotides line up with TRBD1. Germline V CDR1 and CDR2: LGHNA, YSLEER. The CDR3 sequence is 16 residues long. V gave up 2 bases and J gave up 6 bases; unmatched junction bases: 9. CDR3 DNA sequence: TGCGCCAGCAGCCAAAGGTATCAGGGGGCTGGCAATGAGCAGTTCTTC. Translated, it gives CASSQRYQGAGNEQFF.

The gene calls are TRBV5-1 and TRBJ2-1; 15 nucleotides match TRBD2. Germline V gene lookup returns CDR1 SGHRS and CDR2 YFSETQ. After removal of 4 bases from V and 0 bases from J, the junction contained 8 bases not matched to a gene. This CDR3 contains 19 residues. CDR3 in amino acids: CASSGAGTSGGSSYNEQFF. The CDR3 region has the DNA TGCGCCAGCAGCGGAGCCGGGACTAGCGGGGGGAGCTCCTACAATGAGCAGTTCTTC.

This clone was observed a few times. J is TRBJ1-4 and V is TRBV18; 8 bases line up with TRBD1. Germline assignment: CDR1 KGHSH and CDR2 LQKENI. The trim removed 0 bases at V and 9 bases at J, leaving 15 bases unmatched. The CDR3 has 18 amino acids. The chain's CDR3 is CASSPPRGQGGFYKKLFF. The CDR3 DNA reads TGTGCCAGCTCACCACCGCGAGGACAGGGAGGTTTTTACAAAAAACTGTTTTTT.

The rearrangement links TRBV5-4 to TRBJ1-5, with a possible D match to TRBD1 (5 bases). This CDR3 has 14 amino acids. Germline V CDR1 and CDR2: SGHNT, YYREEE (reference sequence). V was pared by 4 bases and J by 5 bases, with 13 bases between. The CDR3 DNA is TGTGCCAGCAGCCCCCGGGGGAAGGATCAGCCCCAGCATTTT. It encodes CASSPRGKDQPQHF.

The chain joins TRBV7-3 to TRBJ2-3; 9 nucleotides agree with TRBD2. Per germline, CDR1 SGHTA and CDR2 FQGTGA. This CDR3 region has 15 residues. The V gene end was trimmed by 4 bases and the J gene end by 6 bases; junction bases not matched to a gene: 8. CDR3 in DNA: TGTGCCAGCAGCTCCGCGGGGGGGCGGTTGGATACGCAGTATTTT. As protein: CASSSAGGRLDTQYF.

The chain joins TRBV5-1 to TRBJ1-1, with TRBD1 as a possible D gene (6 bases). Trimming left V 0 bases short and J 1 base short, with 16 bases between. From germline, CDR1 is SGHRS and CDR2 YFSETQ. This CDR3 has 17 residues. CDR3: CASSLGRTEPRNTEAFF. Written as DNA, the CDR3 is TGCGCCAGCAGCTTGGGTCGGACAGAGCCAAGGAACACTGAAGCTTTCTTT.

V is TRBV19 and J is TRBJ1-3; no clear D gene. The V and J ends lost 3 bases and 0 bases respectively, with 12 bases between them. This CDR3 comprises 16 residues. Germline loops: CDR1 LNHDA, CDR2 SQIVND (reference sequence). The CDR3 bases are TGTGCCAGTAGTATGTGGACTGCGAGCTCTGGAAACACCATATATTTT. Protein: CASSMWTASSGNTIYF.

The CDR3 loop is CASSQERAAGGPYEQYF. The DNA of the CDR3 is TGCGCCAGCAGCCAAGAACGGGCTGCGGGAGGGCCGTACGAGCAGTACTTC. The chain combines TRBV4-1 with TRBJ2-7; 9 nucleotides match TRBD2. The junction had 10 bases not matched to a gene; V was cut back by 0 bases and J by 4 bases. Per the germline V gene, CDR1 is MGHRA and CDR2 is YSYEKL. The CDR3 sequence is 17 residues long.

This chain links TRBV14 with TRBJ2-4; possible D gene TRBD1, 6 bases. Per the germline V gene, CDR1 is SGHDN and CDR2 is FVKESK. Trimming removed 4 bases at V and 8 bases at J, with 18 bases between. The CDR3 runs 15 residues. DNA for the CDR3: TGTGCCAGCAGCCCGATGTTAACAGGGATGCACATTCAGTACTTC. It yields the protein CASSPMLTGMHIQYF.

The CDR3 protein is CASRRDSGGSTEAFF. CDR3 DNA sequence: TGTGCCAGCAGGCGGGACAGCGGTGGAAGCACTGAAGCTTTCTTT. This chain links TRBV3-1 (or the pseudogene TRBV3-2) with TRBJ1-1, with 7 bases aligning to TRBD1. J lost 4 bases, V lost 6 bases, and 11 bases had no gene match. In germline, CDR1 is LGHDT, CDR2 YNNKEL (reference sequence). CDR3 size: 15 residues.

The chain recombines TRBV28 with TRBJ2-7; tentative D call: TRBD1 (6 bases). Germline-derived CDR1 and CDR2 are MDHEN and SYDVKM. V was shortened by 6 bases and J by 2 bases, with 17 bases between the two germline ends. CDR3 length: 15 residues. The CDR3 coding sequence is TGTGCCAGCAGAATACTACAGGGACCGACCTACGAGCAGTACTTC. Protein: CASRILQGPTYEQYF.